A selection of T cell receptor beta chains follows, all from one sample in a study of beta chain features in type 1 diabetes. Generated by immunoSEQ multiplex PCR, the TCRdb table keeps only in-frame clones and is missing some. The table includes some 160,000 clones, approximately 8.7% detected once. The sequencing sample was made of central memory CD4+ T cells from blood. The receptor set was obtained from a woman between 25 and 40 years old with type 1 diabetes. Both conserved end residues are part of each CDR3. The order of the fields is V gene, J gene, D gene, clone size, CDR3 protein, CDR3 DNA. D genes are given only for firm matches. The size entry is marked missing in some rows and otherwise reads once, few, many or a size class.

V gene: TRBV28
J gene: TRBJ2-3
D gene: TRBD2
clone size: -
CDR3 protein: CASSSPTSPHRTDTQYF
CDR3 DNA: TGTGCCAGCAGTTCCCCGACTAGCCCCCATCGCACAGATACGCAGTATTTT

V gene: TRBV5-1
J gene: TRBJ2-1
D gene: -
clone size: -
CDR3 protein: CASSSTGTSHNEQFF
CDR3 DNA: TGCGCCAGCAGCTCGACAGGGACTAGTCACAATGAGCAGTTCTTC

V gene: TRBV18
J gene: TRBJ1-2
D gene: -
clone size: -
CDR3 protein: CASSPSSGWTQGYTF
CDR3 DNA: TGTGCCAGCTCACCATCATCAGGGTGGACCCAAGGCTACACCTTC

V gene: TRBV11-2
J gene: TRBJ2-1
D gene: TRBD2
clone size: few
CDR3 protein: CASSLTSGGNNEQFF
CDR3 DNA: TGTGCCAGCAGCTTGACTAGCGGGGGGAACAATGAGCAGTTCTTC

V gene: TRBV15
J gene: TRBJ1-2
D gene: -
clone size: -
CDR3 protein: CATSRDGRGMDYGYTF
CDR3 DNA: TGTGCCACCAGCAGAGATGGGAGAGGGATGGACTATGGCTACACCTTC

V gene: TRBV4-1
J gene: TRBJ1-1
D gene: -
clone size: few
CDR3 protein: CASSQLPGQNTEAFF
CDR3 DNA: TGCGCCAGCAGCCAATTACCGGGACAGAACACTGAAGCTTTCTTT

V gene: TRBV9
J gene: TRBJ1-1
D gene: -
clone size: few
CDR3 protein: CASSGDLNTEAFF
CDR3 DNA: TGTGCCAGCAGCGGGGACTTGAACACTGAAGCTTTCTTT

V gene: TRBV2
J gene: TRBJ2-7
D gene: -
clone size: few
CDR3 protein: CASSGRLSYEQYF
CDR3 DNA: TGTGCCAGCAGTGGCAGGCTCTCCTACGAGCAGTACTTC

V gene: TRBV4-2
J gene: TRBJ2-3
D gene: -
clone size: -
CDR3 protein: CASSRAGPDTQYF
CDR3 DNA: TGTGCCAGCAGCCGAGCGGGTCCAGATACGCAGTATTTT

V gene: TRBV11-2
J gene: TRBJ2-7
D gene: TRBD2
clone size: -
CDR3 protein: CASSGLAGGFYEQYF
CDR3 DNA: TGTGCCAGCAGCGGACTAGCGGGAGGGTTCTACGAGCAGTACTTC

V gene: TRBV5-4
J gene: TRBJ2-1
D gene: -
clone size: few
CDR3 protein: CASSLALVNEQFF
CDR3 DNA: TGTGCCAGCAGCTTGGCCCTAGTCAATGAGCAGTTCTTC

V gene: TRBV10-3
J gene: TRBJ2-4
D gene: TRBD1
clone size: -
CDR3 protein: CAISGTGAKNIQYF
CDR3 DNA: TGTGCCATCAGTGGGACAGGGGCCAAAAACATTCAGTACTTC

V gene: TRBV27
J gene: TRBJ2-5
D gene: -
clone size: -
CDR3 protein: CASSHAQGQETQYF
CDR3 DNA: TGTGCCAGCAGCCACGCTCAGGGGCAAGAGACCCAGTACTTC

V gene: TRBV5-4
J gene: TRBJ2-1
D gene: -
clone size: few
CDR3 protein: CASSLGRQSYNEQFF
CDR3 DNA: TGTGCCAGCAGCTTGGGTCGTCAGTCCTACAATGAGCAGTTCTTC

V gene: TRBV4-1
J gene: TRBJ1-2
D gene: TRBD1
clone size: -
CDR3 protein: CASSQGGQFNYGYTF
CDR3 DNA: TGCGCCAGCAGCCAAGGGGGACAGTTTAACTATGGCTACACCTTC

V gene: TRBV6-4
J gene: TRBJ1-5
D gene: TRBD1
clone size: few
CDR3 protein: CASRTGQGGGPQHF
CDR3 DNA: TGTGCCAGCAGAACAGGACAGGGCGGTGGGCCCCAGCATTTT

V gene: TRBV7-3
J gene: TRBJ2-5
D gene: -
clone size: few
CDR3 protein: CASSLDGSETQYF
CDR3 DNA: TGTGCCAGCAGCTTAGACGGGTCCGAGACCCAGTACTTC

V gene: TRBV7-2
J gene: TRBJ2-4
D gene: TRBD2
clone size: -
CDR3 protein: CASRPAGVKNIQYF
CDR3 DNA: TGTGCCAGCAGGCCAGCGGGGGTAAAAAACATTCAGTACTTC

V gene: TRBV28
J gene: TRBJ2-7
D gene: -
clone size: -
CDR3 protein: CATTQAGFLDEQYF
CDR3 DNA: TGTGCCACCACCCAGGCGGGGTTCCTCGACGAGCAGTACTTC

V gene: TRBV11-3
J gene: TRBJ2-1
D gene: TRBD2
clone size: few
CDR3 protein: CASSHPRRGDYNEQFF
CDR3 DNA: TGTGCCAGCAGCCACCCAAGACGGGGGGACTACAATGAGCAGTTCTTC

V gene: TRBV5-1
J gene: TRBJ2-7
D gene: -
clone size: -
CDR3 protein: CASSSNPYEQYF
CDR3 DNA: TGCGCCAGCAGCTCCAACCCCTACGAGCAGTACTTC

V gene: TRBV28
J gene: TRBJ1-1
D gene: -
clone size: few
CDR3 protein: CASSVHRVTSEAFF
CDR3 DNA: TGTGCCAGCAGTGTACACAGGGTAACGTCTGAAGCTTTCTTT